Shown below are 22 T cell receptor beta chains from a single sample sequenced in a study of OX40 agonist ivuxolimab in advanced cancers. Measured with immunoSEQ multiplex PCR; TCRdb has only the in-frame clones, and not every one. In the table there are nearly 55,000 clones, approximately 84% of which are singletons. Sequencing was performed on CD4+ or CD8+ T cells sorted from blood, taken in a trial of the OX40 agonist ivuxolimab. Source of these receptors: an adult with an advanced solid tumor such as melanoma, head and neck, liver or kidney cancer.

This clone was counted once. CDR3 in DNA: TGTGCCAGCAACTCCCCGCACACCTTC. Amino acids: CASNSPHTF. V gene TRBV21-1 combines with J gene TRBJ1-2. TRBV21-1 is reported as a pseudogene. This CDR3 comprises 9 residues.

The J gene is TRBJ1-2, the V gene TRBV10-3; 8 positions agree with TRBD1. V gave up 4 bases and J gave up 4 bases; unmatched junction bases: 5. Germline V gene data show CDR1 as ENHRY and CDR2 as SYGVKD. CDR3 size: 14 residues. Written as DNA, the CDR3 is TGTGCCATCAGTGCGGACAGGGAGGCCTATGGCTACACCTTC. Its protein is CAISADREAYGYTF.

The CDR3 is CASSTIAGGSYEQYF. CDR3 nucleotides: TGTGCCAGTAGTACGATAGCGGGAGGGAGCTACGAGCAGTACTTC. The rearrangement links TRBV19 to TRBJ2-7; 11 bases fit TRBD2. The CDR3 covers 15 residues. Losses at the gene ends were 4 bases for V and 3 bases for J; bases not matched to a gene: 5. CDR1 and CDR2 (germline): LNHDA, SQIVND (reference sequence). The entire variable domain, with the rest obtained from reference TRBV19 and TRBJ2-7, is as follows: DGGITQSPKYLFRKEGQNVTLSCEQNLNHDAMYWYRQDPGQGLRLIYYSQIVNDFQKGDIAEGYSVSREKKESFPLTVTSAQKNPTAFYLCASSTIAGGSYEQYFGPGTRLTVT.

The rearrangement joins TRBV3-2 to TRBJ2-7. TRBV3-2 is given as a pseudogene. The CDR3 runs 9 residues. As DNA, the CDR3 is TGTGCCAGCACCTACGAGCAGTACTTC. As protein: CASTYEQYF.

The J gene is TRBJ2-2, the V gene TRBV2; no firm D call. CDR1 and CDR2 from the germline V gene are SNHLY and FYNNEI. CDR3 size: 16 residues. V shed 7 bases and J shed 0 bases, with 15 bases lying between them. CDR3 sequence: CASKNGRNANTGELFF. In nucleotides, the CDR3 is TGTGCCAGCAAAAACGGGCGGAACGCGAACACCGGGGAGCTGTTTTTT.

The chain links TRBV30 to TRBJ2-2; D uncertain. The CDR3 consists of 12 residues. Per germline, CDR1 GTSNPN and CDR2 SVGIG (reference sequence). V lost 4 bases, J lost 6 bases, and 9 bases lay in between. CDR3 loop: CAWTPYPGELFF. As DNA, the CDR3 is TGTGCCTGGACCCCCTACCCCGGGGAGCTGTTTTTT.

This clone has only a few counts. The V call is TRBV10-1, the J call TRBJ1-2; no firm D call. Trimming removed 3 bases from V and 5 bases from J, with 10 bases in between. Germline V gene data show CDR1 as WNHNN and CDR2 as SYGVQD (reference sequence). There are 13 residues in the CDR3. CDR3 in DNA: TGCGCCAGCAGTGATGAAGTAGATTATGGCTACACCTTC. Translating it yields CASSDEVDYGYTF.

This chain links TRBV11-3 with TRBJ2-1; weak D call: TRBD1 (6 bases). V was cut by 5 bases and J by 1 base, with 12 bases left in between. The germline CDR1 and CDR2 sequences are SGHNT and YENEEA. The CDR3 has 15 amino acids. CDR3: CASSHEQGSYNEQFF. The CDR3 DNA follows: TGTGCCAGCAGCCACGAACAGGGATCCTACAATGAGCAGTTCTTC. Drawing the rest from reference TRBV11-3 and TRBJ2-1, the complete variable domain is EAGVVQSPRYKIIEKKQPVAFWCNPISGHNTLYWYLQNLGQGPELLIRYENEEAVDDSQLPKDRFSAERLKGVDSTLKIQPAELGDSAVYLCASSHEQGSYNEQFFGPGTRLTVL.

J is TRBJ2-1 and V is TRBV4-1; D not resolved. V lost 0 bases and J lost 3, with 9 bases in between. The CDR3 consists of 15 residues. Germline V gene data show CDR1 as MGHRA and CDR2 as YSYEKL. The CDR3 nucleotides are TGCGCCAGCAGCCAAGATGGGCGGTACTACAATGAGCAGTTCTTC. This codes for CASSQDGRYYNEQFF.

The CDR3 nucleotides read TGTGCCAGCAGCTTGCAAGAGACCCAGTACTTC. Amino acid sequence: CASSLQETQYF. The chain recombines TRBV7-8 with TRBJ2-5; D unclear. The germline gives CDR1 SGHVS, CDR2 FQNEAQ. Trimming removed 3 bases from V and 2 bases from J, with 1 base in between. The length of the CDR3 is 11 residues. Together with reference TRBV7-8 and TRBJ2-5, the CDR3 gives the full variable domain: GAGVSQSPRYKVAKRGQDVALRCDPISGHVSLFWYQQALGQGPEFLTYFQNEAQLDKSGLPSDRFFAERPEGSVSTLKIQRTQQEDSAVYLCASSLQETQYFGPGTRLLVL.

The chain couples TRBV19 to TRBJ1-5; 7 bases line up with TRBD1. The CDR3 totals 18 residues. In germline, CDR1 is LNHDA, CDR2 SQIVND (reference sequence). J gave up 0 bases and V 4 bases, and 12 bases lay outside the gene matches. CDR3 protein: CASSKPGTERYSNQPQHF. The CDR3 nucleotides read TGTGCCAGTAGTAAGCCCGGGACAGAAAGATATAGCAATCAGCCCCAGCATTTT.

This clone was observed once. V is TRBV4-3 and J is TRBJ2-1, with 14 bases aligning to TRBD2. The CDR3 contains 17 residues. Germline V gene sequence: CDR1 LGHNA, CDR2 YSLEER. Trimming took 1 base from V and 3 from J; bases not matched to a gene: 2. Here the CDR3 DNA reads TGCGCCAGCAGCCAAGGGACTAGCGGGAGGATCTACAATGAGCAGTTCTTC. This codes for CASSQGTSGRIYNEQFF.

The CDR3 sequence: CATEPPGQGAEAFF. The DNA of the CDR3 is TGTGCCACCGAACCACCGGGACAGGGAGCTGAAGCTTTCTTT. The chain carries TRBV28 and TRBJ1-1; 9 positions match TRBD1. Germline V gene data show CDR1 as MDHEN and CDR2 as SYDVKM. The CDR3 covers 14 residues. The ends lost 10 bases at V and 6 bases at J; junction bases unmatched: 12.

The chain uses TRBV19 and TRBJ1-5; the match to TRBD1 covers 8 bases. CDR3 length: 13 residues. CDR1 and CDR2 (germline): LNHDA, SQIVND (reference sequence). V shed 6 bases, J shed 10 bases, and the junction held 8 bases outside the gene matches. CDR3: CASRPTGVGPQHF. CDR3 in DNA: TGTGCCAGTAGACCGACAGGGGTCGGCCCCCAGCATTTT.

V gene TRBV11-2 combines with J gene TRBJ2-7, with 11 bases that match TRBD2. Germline values: CDR1 SGHAT, CDR2 FQNNGV. Trimming at V came to 5 bases and at J to 8 bases, leaving 5 bases not matched to a gene. The CDR3 is 13 amino acids. For the CDR3, the DNA is TGTGCCAGCAGCCGAACGACTAGCGGGAAGCAGTACTTC. Its protein product is CASSRTTSGKQYF.

This chain connects TRBV30 to TRBJ2-3, with 9 bases that match TRBD2. From germline, CDR1 is GTSNPN and CDR2 SVGIG (reference sequence). Trimming took 2 bases from V and 4 from J; bases not matched to a gene: 4. The CDR3 sequence is 14 residues long. CDR3 DNA: TGTGCCTGGAGTCCTAGCGGGAACGCAGATACGCAGTATTTT. It specifies CAWSPSGNADTQYF.

The V call is TRBV10-2, the J call TRBJ1-5; D gene ambiguous. Per germline, CDR1 WSHSY and CDR2 SAAADI. The CDR3 runs 14 residues. The V end lost 0 bases, the J end lost 4 bases, and 7 bases lay between the germline ends. The CDR3 reads CASSESGSNQPQHF. The CDR3 nucleotides read TGCGCCAGCAGTGAGTCAGGATCAAATCAGCCCCAGCATTTT.

The chain has TRBV27 and TRBJ2-1; TRBD2 matches at 8 bases. Looked up from germline, CDR1 is MNHEY and CDR2 is SMNVEV (reference sequence). CDR3 size: 16 residues. V lost 2 bases and J lost 0; bases outside the gene matches: 3. CDR3 loop: CASSLRGGVSYNEQFF. DNA for the CDR3: TGTGCCAGCAGTTTACGGGGGGGGGTCTCCTACAATGAGCAGTTCTTC.

The chain employs TRBV4-1 and TRBJ1-5, with TRBD1 matching 7 bases. Germline CDR1 reads MGHRA; CDR2 reads YSYEKL. Trimming at V came to 5 bases and at J to 4 bases, leaving 8 bases not matched to a gene. The CDR3 runs to 15 residues. DNA for the CDR3: TGCGCCAGCAGCTTCCGGGACAGCCTTAATCAGCCCCAGCATTTT. This encodes CASSFRDSLNQPQHF.

The V call is TRBV28, the J call TRBJ1-5, with D hard to call. Deletions cut 1 base from V and 7 bases from J, with 11 bases between. This CDR3 has 14 amino acids. The germline CDR1 and CDR2 sequences are MDHEN and SYDVKM. The CDR3 spells CASSLSGIEQPQHF. CDR3 bases: TGTGCCAGCAGTTTATCGGGGATTGAGCAGCCCCAGCATTTT.

The J gene is TRBJ2-7, the V gene TRBV27; unclear D gene. Germline V gives CDR1 MNHEY, CDR2 SMNVEV (reference sequence). The V and J ends lost 0 bases and 5 bases respectively, with 14 bases between them. The CDR3 contains 15 residues. Written as DNA, the CDR3 is TGTGCCAGCAGTTTATCTAGGCTCAAGGGCAACGAGCAGTACTTC. This encodes CASSLSRLKGNEQYF.

This chain joins TRBV28 and TRBJ1-1; D may be TRBD1 (6 bases). CDR3 length: 14 amino acids. V shed 6 bases and J shed 1 base, with 12 bases lying between them. The germline V gene encodes CDR1 MDHEN and CDR2 SYDVKM. The CDR3 sequence: CASRDGGPNTEAFF. CDR3 DNA: TGTGCCAGCAGAGATGGGGGCCCGAACACTGAAGCTTTCTTT.